This TCR beta chain emerged from a study of response to subunit inactivated influenza vaccine. Study results and limitations: The study's authors posited that every seasonal influenza vaccination enlists few new T cells.

The ends were cut back, 5 bases at V and 11 bases at J, with 18 bases in the middle. There are 12 residues in the CDR3. Germline V gene sequence: CDR1 DFQATT, CDR2 SNEGSKA (reference sequence). TCRdb used MiXCR to reprocess the RT-PCR reads, holding one entry per CDR3 protein. The sample carries roughly 670,000 distinct CDR3 sequences, around 15% recorded once. This clonotype has more than one count but fewer than ten. The antigen remains undetermined. V is TRBV20-1 and J is TRBJ1-1, with TRBD1 as a possible D gene (6 bases). The sequenced sample was PBMCs from blood, obtained approximately 15 days before vaccination. This clonotype was sampled from a man in his fifties who received an inactivated influenza vaccine. CDR3 sequence: CSAPLEGGRAFF. CDR3 nucleotides: TGCAGTGCTCCTCTAGAAGGGGGACGGGCTTTCTTT.